This T cell receptor (beta chain) was documented in a study of blood T cells in healthy people across ages. Together with a sample-barcoded 5' primer, a J-beta primer mix was included in a second PCR lasting roughly 6 to 12 cycles. MiXCR, applied by TCRdb to the 5' RACE reads, yields one record per CDR3 protein. This sample has about 1,500,000 distinct CDR3 sequences, with about 40% found just once. Specimen: blood. This receptor was obtained from a woman under 30 in good health.

This CDR3 is CASSESWQGQGLWPQHF. CDR3 nucleotide sequence: TGTGCCAGCAGTGAATCCTGGCAAGGACAGGGTCTTTGGCCCCAGCATTTT. The V and J genes are TRBV6-1 and TRBJ1-5; 8 bases are shared with TRBD1. CDR3 length: 17 residues. Germline CDR1 reads MNHNS; CDR2 reads SASEGT. The V and J ends lost 2 bases and 9 bases, in that order; junction bases with no gene match: 15.